This T cell receptor beta chain was captured in a study of CD8 T cells in Susac syndrome. Study-level findings and limits: As the study acknowledged, the number of individuals who were part of its TCR sequencing and HLA analysis was relatively small.

About this clonotype itself: Its matching antigen is unknown.

This CDR3 contains 16 residues. From germline, CDR1 is MNHEY and CDR2 SVGEGT. Trimming removed 2 bases at V and 6 bases at J, with 17 bases between. Random hexamers were used to reverse transcribe an amount of roughly 0.45 to 1 ug RNA. immunoSEQ multiplex PCR amplified TCR beta CDR3 across 54 Vbeta, 13 Jbeta. TCRdb fed the immunoSEQ multiplex PCR reads into MiXCR, producing one record per CDR3 protein. Among over 100,000 distinct CDR3 sequences listed, about 93% were seen once. Sequencing of TCR beta, carried out with a high-throughput approach, was applied to CD8+ and CD4+ T cells from the blood. Negative magnetic isolation gave CD8+ and CD4+ cells; FACS enriched CD8+ TEMRA.

What was sequenced was CD4+ T cells from PBMCs. The V and J genes are TRBV6-2 or TRBV6-3 and TRBJ2-1, with D possibly matching TRBD1 (7 bases). The source of this sequence is a human donor in good health. The CDR3 protein is CASSYRRDSGSNEQFF. The CDR3 DNA follows: TGTGCCAGCAGTTACCGGCGGGACAGCGGATCCAATGAGCAGTTCTTC.